This T cell receptor beta chain was obtained from a study of shared clonotypes between healthy human individuals. A remark on this clone: Its cognate antigen is unknown.

Donors, without exception, were Caucasian adults residing in Nashville, Tennessee. In germline, CDR1 is MNHEY, CDR2 SVGAGI. V was trimmed by 0 bases and J by 4 bases, leaving 9 bases between them. There are 15 residues in the CDR3. The repertoire was sequenced with immunoSEQ multiplex PCR; TCRdb's copy has only in-frame clones and lacks some. The profile shows about 480,000 clones, 75% to 85% of them singletons. Overall study findings and caveats: There were few donors, and this limited the genetic and exposure-history diversity represented.

The chain links TRBV6-5 to TRBJ1-4; possibly TRBD1 for D (5 bases). The material sequenced was PBMCs. This clonotype was obtained from a woman between 35 and 50 years old in good health. Some clones in this sample may be carry-over from other donors' samples. In DNA, the CDR3 is TGTGCCAGCAGTTACTCCCCAGGGAGTAATGAAAAACTGTTTTTT. It yields the protein CASSYSPGSNEKLFF.